Sample share makes the clone carrying this TCR beta chain medium-sized. Its target is unknown. For a library built for alpha chains, this beta chain is a stray read; little rests on its size. V trimming: 3 bases; J trimming: 6 bases; junction bases outside the gene matches: 8. The CDR3 length is 16 residues. Germline V gene lookup returns CDR1 KGHSH and CDR2 LQKENI. The time point is: sample taken at primary tumor resection. The donors, 72 patients with untreated early-stage non-small cell lung cancer, provided the samples. This entry is derived from a study of spatial heterogeneity in lung cancer. MiXCR, run by TCRdb on the 5' RACE reads, gives a single entry per CDR3 protein. The table lists 2,800 or so distinct CDR3 sequences, under 6.5% of them singletons. Findings and limits, study-wide: Expanded TCRs classified as ubiquitous or regional were counted, and these counts tracked ubiquitous and regional nonsynonymous mutations, respectively. The study found that expanded intratumoral alpha and beta TCR counts tracked tumor mutation counts.

This sample comprised lung tumor tissue, obtained at surgery. The source is a male donor with early-stage non-small cell lung cancer. V usage is TRBV18 and J usage is TRBJ1-6; TRBD1 agrees at 7 bases. The CDR3 is CASSPPTGSGNSPLHF. CDR3 DNA: TGTGCCAGCTCACCTCCGACAGGGTCCGGTAATTCACCCCTCCACTTT.